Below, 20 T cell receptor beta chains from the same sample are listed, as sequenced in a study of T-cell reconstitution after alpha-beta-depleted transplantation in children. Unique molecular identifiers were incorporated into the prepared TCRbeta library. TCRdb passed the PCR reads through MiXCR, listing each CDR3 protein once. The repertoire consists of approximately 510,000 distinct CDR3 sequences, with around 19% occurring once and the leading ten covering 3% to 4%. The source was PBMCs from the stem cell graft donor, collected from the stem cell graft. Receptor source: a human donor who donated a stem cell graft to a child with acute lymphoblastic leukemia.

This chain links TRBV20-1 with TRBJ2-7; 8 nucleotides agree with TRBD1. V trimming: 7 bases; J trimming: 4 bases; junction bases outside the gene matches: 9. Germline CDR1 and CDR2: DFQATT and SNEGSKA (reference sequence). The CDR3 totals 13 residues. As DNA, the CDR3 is TGCAGTGGGTTCGGCGACAGGGGTTACGAGCAGTACTTC. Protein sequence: CSGFGDRGYEQYF.

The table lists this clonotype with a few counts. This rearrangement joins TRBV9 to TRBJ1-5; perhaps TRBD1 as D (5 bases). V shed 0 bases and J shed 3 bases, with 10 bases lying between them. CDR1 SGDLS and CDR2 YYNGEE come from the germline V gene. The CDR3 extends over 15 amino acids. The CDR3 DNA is TGTGCCAGCAGCGTAGGGGCCGGGGCCAATCAGCCCCAGCATTTT. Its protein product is CASSVGAGANQPQHF.

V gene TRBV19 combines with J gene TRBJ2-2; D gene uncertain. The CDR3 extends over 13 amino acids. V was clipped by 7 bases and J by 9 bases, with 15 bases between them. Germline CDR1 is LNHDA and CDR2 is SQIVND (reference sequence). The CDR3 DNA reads TGTGCCAGTAACCATGTCCCATTCAGGGAGCTGTTTTTT. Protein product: CASNHVPFRELFF.

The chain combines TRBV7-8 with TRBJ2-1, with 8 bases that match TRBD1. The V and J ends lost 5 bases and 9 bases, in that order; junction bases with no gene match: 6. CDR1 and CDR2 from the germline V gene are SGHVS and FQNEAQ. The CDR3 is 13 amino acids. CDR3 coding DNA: TGTGCCAGCAGCACCTACAGGGGGATTGAGCAGTTCTTC. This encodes CASSTYRGIEQFF.

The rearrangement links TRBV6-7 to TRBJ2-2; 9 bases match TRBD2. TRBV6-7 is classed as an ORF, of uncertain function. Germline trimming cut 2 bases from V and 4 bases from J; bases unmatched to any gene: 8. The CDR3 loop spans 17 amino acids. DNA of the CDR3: TGTGCCAGCAGTTACCGGGTAGCGGGAGACCCCACCGGGGAGCTGTTTTTT. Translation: CASSYRVAGDPTGELFF.

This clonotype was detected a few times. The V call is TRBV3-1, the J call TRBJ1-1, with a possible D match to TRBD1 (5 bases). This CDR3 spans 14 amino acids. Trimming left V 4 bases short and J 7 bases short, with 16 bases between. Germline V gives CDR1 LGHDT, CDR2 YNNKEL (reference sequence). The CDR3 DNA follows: TGTGCCAGCAGCCCGTTAGACAGCCGCGTTGAAGCTTTCTTT. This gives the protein CASSPLDSRVEAFF.

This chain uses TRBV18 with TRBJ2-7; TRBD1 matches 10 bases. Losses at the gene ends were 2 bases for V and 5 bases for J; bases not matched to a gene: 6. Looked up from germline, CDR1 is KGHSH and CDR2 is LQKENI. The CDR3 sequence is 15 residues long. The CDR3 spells CASSPGTGDVDEQYF. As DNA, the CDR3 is TGTGCCAGCTCACCAGGGACAGGGGATGTTGACGAGCAGTACTTC.

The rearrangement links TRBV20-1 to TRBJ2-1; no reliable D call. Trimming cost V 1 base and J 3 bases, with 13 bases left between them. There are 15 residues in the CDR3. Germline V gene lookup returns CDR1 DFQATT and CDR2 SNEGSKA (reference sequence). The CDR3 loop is CSARGLEPDYNEQFF. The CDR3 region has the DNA TGCAGTGCTAGAGGTCTGGAGCCCGACTACAATGAGCAGTTCTTC.

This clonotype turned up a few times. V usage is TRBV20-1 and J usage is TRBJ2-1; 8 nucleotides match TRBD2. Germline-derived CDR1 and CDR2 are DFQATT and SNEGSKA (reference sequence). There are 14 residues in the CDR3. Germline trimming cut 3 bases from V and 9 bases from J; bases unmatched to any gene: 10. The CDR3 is CSASQRGRNVEQFF. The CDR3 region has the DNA TGCAGTGCTAGCCAGCGCGGGAGGAACGTTGAGCAGTTCTTC.

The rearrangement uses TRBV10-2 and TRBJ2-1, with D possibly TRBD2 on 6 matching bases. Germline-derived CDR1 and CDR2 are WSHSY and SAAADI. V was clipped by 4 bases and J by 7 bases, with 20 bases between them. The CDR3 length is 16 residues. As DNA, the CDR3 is TGCGCCAGCAGTGCGGGCGGGAACCCCTTCCGGAATGAGCAGTTCTTC. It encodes CASSAGGNPFRNEQFF.

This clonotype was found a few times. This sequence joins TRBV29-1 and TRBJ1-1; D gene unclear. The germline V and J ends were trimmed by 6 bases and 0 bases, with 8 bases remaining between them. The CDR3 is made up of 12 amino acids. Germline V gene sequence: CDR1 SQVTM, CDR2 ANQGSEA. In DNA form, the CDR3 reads TGCAGCGTCGACCCGATGAACACTGAAGCTTTCTTT. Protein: CSVDPMNTEAFF.

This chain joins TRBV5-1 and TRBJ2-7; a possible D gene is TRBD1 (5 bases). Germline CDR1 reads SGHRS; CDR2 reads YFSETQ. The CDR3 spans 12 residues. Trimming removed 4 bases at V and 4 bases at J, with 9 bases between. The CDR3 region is CASSQDTYEQYF. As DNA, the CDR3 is TGCGCCAGCAGCCAGGACACTTACGAGCAGTACTTC. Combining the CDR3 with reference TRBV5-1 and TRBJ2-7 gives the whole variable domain KAGVTQTPRYLIKTRGQQVTLSCSPISGHRSVSWYQQTPGQGLQFLFEYFSETQRNKGNFPGRFSGRQFSNSRSEMNVSTLELGDSALYLCASSQDTYEQYFGPGTRLTVT.

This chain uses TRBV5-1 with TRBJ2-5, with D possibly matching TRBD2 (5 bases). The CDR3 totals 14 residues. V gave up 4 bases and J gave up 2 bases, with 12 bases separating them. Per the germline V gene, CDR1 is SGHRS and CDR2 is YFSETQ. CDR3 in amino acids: CASSPGREQETQYF. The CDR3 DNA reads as TGCGCCAGCAGCCCCGGACGGGAACAAGAGACCCAGTACTTC.

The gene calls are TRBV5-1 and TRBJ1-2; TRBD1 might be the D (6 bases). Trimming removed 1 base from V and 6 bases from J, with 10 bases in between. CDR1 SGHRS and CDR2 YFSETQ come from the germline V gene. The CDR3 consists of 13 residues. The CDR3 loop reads CASSLSPGDGYTF. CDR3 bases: TGCGCCAGCAGCTTGAGTCCAGGGGATGGCTACACCTTC.

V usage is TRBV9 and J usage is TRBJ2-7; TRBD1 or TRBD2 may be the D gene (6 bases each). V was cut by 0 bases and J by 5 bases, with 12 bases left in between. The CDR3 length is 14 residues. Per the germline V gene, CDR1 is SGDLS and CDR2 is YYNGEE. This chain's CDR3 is CASSVEGGRNEQYF. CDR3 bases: TGTGCCAGCAGCGTAGAAGGGGGGCGGAACGAGCAGTACTTC.

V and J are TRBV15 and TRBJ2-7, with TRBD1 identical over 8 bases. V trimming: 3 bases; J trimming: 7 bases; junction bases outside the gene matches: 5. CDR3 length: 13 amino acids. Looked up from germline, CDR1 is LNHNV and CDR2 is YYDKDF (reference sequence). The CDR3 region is CATSRGQALEQYF. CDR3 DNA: TGTGCCACCAGCAGGGGACAGGCCCTGGAGCAGTACTTC.

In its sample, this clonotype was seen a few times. The CDR3 loop reads CASSTGTGGNSPLHF. CDR3 coding DNA: TGTGCCAGTAGTACCGGGACAGGGGGTAATTCACCCCTCCACTTT. V gene TRBV19 combines with J gene TRBJ1-6, with TRBD1 matching 11 bases. V lost 4 bases, J lost 6 bases, and 2 bases stayed unmatched. Germline CDR1 and CDR2: LNHDA and SQIVND (reference sequence). The CDR3 has 15 amino acids.

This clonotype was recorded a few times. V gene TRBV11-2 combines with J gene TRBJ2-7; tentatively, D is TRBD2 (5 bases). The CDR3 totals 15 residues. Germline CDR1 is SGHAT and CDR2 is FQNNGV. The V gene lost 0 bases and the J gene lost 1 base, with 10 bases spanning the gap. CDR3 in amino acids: CASSLDTGSSYEQYF. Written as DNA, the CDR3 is TGTGCCAGCAGCTTAGATACGGGGTCTTCCTACGAGCAGTACTTC.

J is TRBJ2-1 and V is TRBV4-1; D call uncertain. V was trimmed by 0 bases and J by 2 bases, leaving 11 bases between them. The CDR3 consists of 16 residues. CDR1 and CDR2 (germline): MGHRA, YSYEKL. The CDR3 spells CASSQDTNTPYNEQFF. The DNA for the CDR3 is TGCGCCAGCAGCCAAGATACGAATACGCCCTACAATGAGCAGTTCTTC.

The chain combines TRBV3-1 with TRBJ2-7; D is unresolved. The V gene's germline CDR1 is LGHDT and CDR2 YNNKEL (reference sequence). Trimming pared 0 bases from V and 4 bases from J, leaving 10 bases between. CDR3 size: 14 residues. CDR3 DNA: TGTGCCAGCAGCCAAGATGATGTCGTGTACGAGCAGTACTTC. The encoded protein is CASSQDDVVYEQYF.